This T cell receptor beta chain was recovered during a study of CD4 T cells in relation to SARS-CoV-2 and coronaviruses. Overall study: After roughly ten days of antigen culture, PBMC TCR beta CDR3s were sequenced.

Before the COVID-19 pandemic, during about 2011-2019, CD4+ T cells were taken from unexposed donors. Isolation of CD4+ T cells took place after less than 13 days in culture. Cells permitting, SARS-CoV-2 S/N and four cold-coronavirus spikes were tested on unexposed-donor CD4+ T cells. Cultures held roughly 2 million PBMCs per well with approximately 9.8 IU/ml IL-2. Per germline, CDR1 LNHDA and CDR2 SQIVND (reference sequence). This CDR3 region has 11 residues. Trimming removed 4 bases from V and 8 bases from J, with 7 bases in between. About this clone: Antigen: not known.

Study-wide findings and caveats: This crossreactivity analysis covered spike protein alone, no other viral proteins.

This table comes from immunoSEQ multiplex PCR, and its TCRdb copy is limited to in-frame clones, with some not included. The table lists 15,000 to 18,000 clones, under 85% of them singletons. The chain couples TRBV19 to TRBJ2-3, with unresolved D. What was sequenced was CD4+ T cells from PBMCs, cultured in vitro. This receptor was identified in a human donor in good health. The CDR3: CASSREGTQYF. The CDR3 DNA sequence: TGTGCCAGTAGTAGAGAAGGTACGCAGTATTTT.